These T cell receptor beta chains were read from a single sample in a study of B cell selection in AIRE deficiency. Data came from immunoSEQ multiplex PCR; TCRdb stores just in-frame clones and leaves some out. This table has tens of thousands of clones, approximately 96% appearing once. Sequenced: conventional CD4+ T cells sorted from PBMCs. These receptors originate from a human donor with AIRE deficiency. Both conserved end residues are part of each CDR3. The order of the fields is CDR3 length, V gene, J gene, CDR3 protein.

cdr3_length: 15
v_call: TRBV6-1
j_call: TRBJ2-3
cdr3_aa: CASIIPLAVTDTQYF

cdr3_length: 14
v_call: TRBV18
j_call: TRBJ1-6
cdr3_aa: CASSAGTGRTPLHF

cdr3_length: 15
v_call: TRBV30
j_call: TRBJ2-7
cdr3_aa: CAWSGGGGAVGEQYF

cdr3_length: 12
v_call: TRBV6-6
j_call: TRBJ1-1
cdr3_aa: CASSYEFSEAFF

cdr3_length: 18
v_call: TRBV4-2
j_call: TRBJ2-1
cdr3_aa: CASSQEGGLAGSYNEQFF

cdr3_length: 14
v_call: TRBV7-8
j_call: TRBJ1-1
cdr3_aa: CASSSSWGGTEAFF

cdr3_length: 16
v_call: TRBV10-3
j_call: TRBJ2-1
cdr3_aa: CAISEVSGTGVNEQFF

cdr3_length: 15
v_call: TRBV5-4
j_call: TRBJ2-7
cdr3_aa: CASSLNTGKSYEQYF

cdr3_length: 16
v_call: TRBV5-1
j_call: TRBJ2-1
cdr3_aa: CASSSGRNSGSYEQFF

cdr3_length: 14
v_call: TRBV6-6
j_call: TRBJ1-4
cdr3_aa: CASSYDRGSEKLFF

cdr3_length: 14
v_call: TRBV27
j_call: TRBJ2-3
cdr3_aa: CASSWGVSTDTQYF

cdr3_length: 15
v_call: TRBV6-5
j_call: TRBJ2-5
cdr3_aa: CASSYFRGPTETQYF

cdr3_length: 14
v_call: TRBV19
j_call: TRBJ2-3
cdr3_aa: CASSIGRGTDTQYF

cdr3_length: 16
v_call: TRBV28
j_call: TRBJ2-4
cdr3_aa: CASSLGSSLAKNIQYF

cdr3_length: 15
v_call: TRBV6-1
j_call: TRBJ2-7
cdr3_aa: CASSERDRSSYEQYF

cdr3_length: 16
v_call: TRBV27
j_call: TRBJ2-2
cdr3_aa: CASSSQGGGYTGELFF

cdr3_length: 16
v_call: TRBV7-2
j_call: TRBJ2-7
cdr3_aa: CASSLAGLNRGAEQYF

cdr3_length: 16
v_call: TRBV5-1
j_call: TRBJ2-7
cdr3_aa: CASSLGLAGGGYEQYF

cdr3_length: 15
v_call: TRBV7-2
j_call: TRBJ1-2
cdr3_aa: CASSPRTGGIDGYTF

cdr3_length: 14
v_call: TRBV19
j_call: TRBJ2-5
cdr3_aa: CASSIGRGGETQYF

cdr3_length: 13
v_call: TRBV29-1
j_call: TRBJ1-2
cdr3_aa: CSVEDRGVYGYTF

cdr3_length: 15
v_call: TRBV27
j_call: TRBJ2-7
cdr3_aa: CASSRDFSLHYEQYF

cdr3_length: 14
v_call: TRBV2
j_call: TRBJ2-3
cdr3_aa: CASRQREGRDTQYF

cdr3_length: 17
v_call: TRBV6-1
j_call: TRBJ2-3
cdr3_aa: CASSEGVSSGSSDTQYF

cdr3_length: 15
v_call: TRBV5-1
j_call: TRBJ2-3
cdr3_aa: CASSPTVQREATQYF

cdr3_length: 14
v_call: TRBV28
j_call: TRBJ2-7
cdr3_aa: CASSLLAGGYEQYF

cdr3_length: 17
v_call: TRBV9
j_call: TRBJ2-1
cdr3_aa: CASSENQLAGIGNEQFF

cdr3_length: 16
v_call: TRBV30
j_call: TRBJ2-7
cdr3_aa: CAWSVDRGPWVYEQYF

cdr3_length: 15
v_call: TRBV28
j_call: TRBJ2-2
cdr3_aa: CASSYPGQGAGELFF

cdr3_length: 14
v_call: TRBV5-1
j_call: TRBJ2-1
cdr3_aa: CASSSGTGGNEQFF

cdr3_length: 19
v_call: TRBV11-3
j_call: TRBJ2-4
cdr3_aa: CASSPPPGLAGLAKNIQYF

cdr3_length: 16
v_call: TRBV28
j_call: TRBJ2-1
cdr3_aa: CASSLGLTGGPREQFF

cdr3_length: 16
v_call: TRBV28
j_call: TRBJ2-2
cdr3_aa: CASRPPRTTNTGELFF